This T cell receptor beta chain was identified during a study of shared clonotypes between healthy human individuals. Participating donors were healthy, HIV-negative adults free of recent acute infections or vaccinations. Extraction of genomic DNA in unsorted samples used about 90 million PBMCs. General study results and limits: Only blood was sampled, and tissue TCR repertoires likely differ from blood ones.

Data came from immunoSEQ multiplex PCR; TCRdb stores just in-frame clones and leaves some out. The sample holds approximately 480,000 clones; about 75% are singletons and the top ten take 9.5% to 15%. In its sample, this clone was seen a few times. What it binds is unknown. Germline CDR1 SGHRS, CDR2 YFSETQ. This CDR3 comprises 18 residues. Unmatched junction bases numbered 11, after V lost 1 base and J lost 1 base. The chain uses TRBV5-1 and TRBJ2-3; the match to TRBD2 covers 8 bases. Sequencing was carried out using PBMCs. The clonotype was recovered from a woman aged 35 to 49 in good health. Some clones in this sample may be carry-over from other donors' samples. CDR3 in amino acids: CASSLLPSSGSGTDTQYF. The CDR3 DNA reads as TGCGCCAGCAGCTTGCTCCCCAGCAGCGGGAGTGGCACAGATACGCAGTATTTT.